The rows below give T cell receptor beta chains drawn from one sample of a study of beta chain features in type 1 diabetes. The table came from immunoSEQ multiplex PCR; TCRdb's copy has only in-frame clones and leaves some out. The sample has about 350,000 clones, about 19% seen once; the top ten hold under 0.055%. Sequences were obtained from naive CD4+ T cells from blood. The receptors derive from a woman aged 18-29 years in good health. Each CDR3 is given with its conserved first and last residue. D genes are given only for firm matches. Clone size appears in some rows only: once, few, many, or a class for an expanded clone.

CDR3 DNA	CDR3 protein	clone size	D gene	V gene	J gene
TGTGCCAGCAGCCTATGGACAGCCAGCAATCAGCCCCAGCATTTT	CASSLWTASNQPQHF	NA	NA	TRBV2	TRBJ1-5
TGTGCCAGCAGTTACGCCACGGACAGGGCCGCCTATGGCTACACCTTC	CASSYATDRAAYGYTF	NA	TRBD1	TRBV6-5	TRBJ1-2
TGTGCCAGCAGCGCTAGGACTAGCGCGCCCCAAGAGACCCAGTACTTC	CASSARTSAPQETQYF	few	TRBD2	TRBV9	TRBJ2-5
TGTGCCAGCAGCTTGCGGGAGGGGAGCTCCTACAATGAGCAGTTCTTC	CASSLREGSSYNEQFF	NA	TRBD2	TRBV5-6	TRBJ2-1
TGTGCCAGCAGCTTCCCTCGGGGTTACAATGAGCAGTTCTTC	CASSFPRGYNEQFF	NA	NA	TRBV11-2	TRBJ2-1
TGTGCCAGCAGTGAATCGGACAGGTCTGAAGCTTTCTTT	CASSESDRSEAFF	NA	TRBD1	TRBV6-1	TRBJ1-1
TGCGCCAGCAGCCAGGGAGGGAGCACGGCAGATACGCAGTATTTT	CASSQGGSTADTQYF	NA	TRBD2	TRBV4-1	TRBJ2-3
TGTGCCAGCAGCCGACTAGCGGGGGCCCCAGGCGAGCAGTACTTC	CASSRLAGAPGEQYF	few	TRBD2	TRBV6-1	TRBJ2-7
TGCAGCGTCCAGGGTTACGGCGAGCAGTACTTC	CSVQGYGEQYF	few	NA	TRBV29-1	TRBJ2-7
TGTGCCAGCAGACCCCCGGGGGGCTCCGAGCAGTACTTC	CASRPPGGSEQYF	NA	NA	TRBV6-5	TRBJ2-7
TGTGCCACCAGCAGAGCAAAGGGGACAGGGGAGTACTTC	CATSRAKGTGEYF	NA	TRBD1	TRBV15	TRBJ2-7
TGTGCCAGCAGCTTAGCGGGTAGCCCCTCGGAGACCCAGTACTTC	CASSLAGSPSETQYF	few	NA	TRBV7-3	TRBJ2-5
TGTGCCTGGAGCAACGTCGGAGGGACGAACACCGGGGAGCTGTTTTTT	CAWSNVGGTNTGELFF	NA	NA	TRBV30	TRBJ2-2
TGTGCCGGATCTAGGGGCTCCGGGCGGGAGACCCAGTACTTC	CAGSRGSGRETQYF	few	NA	TRBV7-2	TRBJ2-5
TGTGCCAGCAGACTTACGGCGGACAGCTCCTACGAGCAGTACTTC	CASRLTADSSYEQYF	NA	NA	TRBV11-1	TRBJ2-7
TGTGCCAGCAGCACGGCCGGGATTCGCACAGATACGCAGTATTTT	CASSTAGIRTDTQYF	NA	NA	TRBV11-1	TRBJ2-3
TGTGCCAGCAGCCCGACGGGGAACACTGAAGCTTTCTTT	CASSPTGNTEAFF	NA	NA	TRBV7-9	TRBJ1-1